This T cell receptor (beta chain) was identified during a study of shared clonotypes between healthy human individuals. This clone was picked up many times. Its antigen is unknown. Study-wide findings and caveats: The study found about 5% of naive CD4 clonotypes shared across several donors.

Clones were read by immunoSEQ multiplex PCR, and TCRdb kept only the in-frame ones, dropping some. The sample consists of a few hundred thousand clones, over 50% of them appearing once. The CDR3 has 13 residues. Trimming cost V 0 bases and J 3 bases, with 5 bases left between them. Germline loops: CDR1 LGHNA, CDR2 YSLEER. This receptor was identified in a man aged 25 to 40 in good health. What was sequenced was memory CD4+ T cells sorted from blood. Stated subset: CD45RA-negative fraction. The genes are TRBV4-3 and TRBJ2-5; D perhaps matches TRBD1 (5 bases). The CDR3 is CASSQDREETQYF. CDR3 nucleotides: TGCGCCAGCAGCCAAGACAGGGAAGAGACCCAGTACTTC.